This TCR beta chain was captured in a study of T cells after yellow fever vaccination. Overall study results and limits: A minor fraction of clonotypes spanned both CD4 and CD8 compartments.

Each CDR3 protein gets one entry after TCRdb re-called the 5' RACE reads with MiXCR. The sample consists of about 300,000 distinct CDR3 sequences, around 4.1% of them appearing once. Only a few counts were recorded for this clonotype. Its target is not known. The CDR3 has 13 amino acids. Trimming left V 5 bases short and J 5 bases short, with 10 bases between. The specimen was PBMCs, collected 5 days after the yellow fever booster vaccination. The chain combines TRBV12-3 or TRBV12-4 with TRBJ1-5, with no clear D. The TCR comes from a man between 18 and 29 years old who received the YFV17D yellow fever vaccine. CDR3 DNA: TGTGCCAGCAGTGCCCAGGAATATCAGCCCCAGCATTTT. Residues: CASSAQEYQPQHF.